This TCR beta chain derives from a study of spatial heterogeneity in lung cancer. About the study: Where they were available, follow-up PBMC samples were sequenced, at a median of around 26 months after resection.

Time point indicated: blood at routine non-recurrence follow-up after resection. Whole RNA came from tumor, nontumor lung or frozen PBMC and was sequenced without being sorted. TCR cDNA molecules were tagged individually, and each one carried a unique molecular identifier. In TCRdb, the 5' RACE reads were re-called with MiXCR into one record per CDR3 protein. The sample contains around 47,000 distinct CDR3 sequences, less than 9% of which appear only once. This clonotype was recorded at least ten times. Deletions cut 4 bases from V and 3 bases from J, with 10 bases between. The germline V gene has CDR1 GTSNPN and CDR2 SVGIG (reference sequence). This CDR3 region has 13 residues.

Sequenced material: PBMCs, taken at follow-up. This receptor was identified in a female donor with early-stage non-small cell lung cancer. This chain links TRBV30 with TRBJ1-5; unclear D gene. The CDR3 loop reads CAWNLGSNQPQHF. DNA of the CDR3: TGTGCCTGGAATTTGGGCTCCAATCAGCCCCAGCATTTT.